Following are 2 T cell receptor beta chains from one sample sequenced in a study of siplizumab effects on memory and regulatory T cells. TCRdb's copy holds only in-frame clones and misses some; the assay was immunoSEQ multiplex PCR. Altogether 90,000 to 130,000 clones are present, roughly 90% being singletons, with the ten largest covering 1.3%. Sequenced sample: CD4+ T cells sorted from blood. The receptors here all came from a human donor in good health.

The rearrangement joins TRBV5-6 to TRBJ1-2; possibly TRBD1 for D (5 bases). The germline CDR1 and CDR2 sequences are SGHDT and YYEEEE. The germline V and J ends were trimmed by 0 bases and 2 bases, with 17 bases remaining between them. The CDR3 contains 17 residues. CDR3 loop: CASSLGRDGSYNYGYTF. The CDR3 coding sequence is TGTGCCAGCAGCTTGGGAAGGGACGGCAGCTACAACTATGGCTACACCTTC.

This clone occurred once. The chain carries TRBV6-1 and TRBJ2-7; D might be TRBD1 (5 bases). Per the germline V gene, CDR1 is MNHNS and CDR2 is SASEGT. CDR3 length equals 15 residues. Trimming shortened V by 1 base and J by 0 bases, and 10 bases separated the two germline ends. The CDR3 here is CASSEGLGASYEQYF. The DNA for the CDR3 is TGTGCCAGCAGTGAAGGTCTAGGGGCCTCCTACGAGCAGTACTTC.